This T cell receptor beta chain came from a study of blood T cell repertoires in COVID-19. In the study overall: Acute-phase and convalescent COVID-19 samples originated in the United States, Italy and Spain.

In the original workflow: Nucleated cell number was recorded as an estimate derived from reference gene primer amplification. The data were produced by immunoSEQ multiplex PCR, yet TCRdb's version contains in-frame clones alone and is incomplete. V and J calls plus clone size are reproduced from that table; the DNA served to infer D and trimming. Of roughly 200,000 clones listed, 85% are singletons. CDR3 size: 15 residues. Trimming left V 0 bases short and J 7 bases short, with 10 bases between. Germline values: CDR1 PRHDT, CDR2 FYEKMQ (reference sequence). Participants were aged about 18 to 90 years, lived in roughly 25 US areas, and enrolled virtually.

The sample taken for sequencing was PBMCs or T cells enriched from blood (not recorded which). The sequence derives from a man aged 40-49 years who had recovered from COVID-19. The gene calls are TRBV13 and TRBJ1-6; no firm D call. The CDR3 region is CASSLGQPANSPLHF. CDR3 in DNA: TGTGCCAGCAGCTTAGGACAGCCTGCGAATTCACCCCTCCACTTT.